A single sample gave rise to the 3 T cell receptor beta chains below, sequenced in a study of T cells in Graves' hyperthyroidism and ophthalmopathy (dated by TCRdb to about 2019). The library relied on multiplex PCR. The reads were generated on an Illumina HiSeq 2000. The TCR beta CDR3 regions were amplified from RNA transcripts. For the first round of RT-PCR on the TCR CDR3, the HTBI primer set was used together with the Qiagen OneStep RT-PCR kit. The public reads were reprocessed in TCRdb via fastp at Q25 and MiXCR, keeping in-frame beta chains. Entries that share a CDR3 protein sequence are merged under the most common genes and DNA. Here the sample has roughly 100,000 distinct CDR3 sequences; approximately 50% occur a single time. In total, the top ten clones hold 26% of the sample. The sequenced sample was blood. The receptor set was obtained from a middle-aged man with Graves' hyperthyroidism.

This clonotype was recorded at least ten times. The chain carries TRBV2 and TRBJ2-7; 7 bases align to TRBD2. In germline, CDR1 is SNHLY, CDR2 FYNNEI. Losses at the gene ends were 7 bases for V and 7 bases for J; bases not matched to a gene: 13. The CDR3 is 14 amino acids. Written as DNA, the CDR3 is TGTGCCAGCAAAGGGGCTAGTGGGGGGGGGGAGCAGTACTTC. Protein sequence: CASKGASGGGEQYF.

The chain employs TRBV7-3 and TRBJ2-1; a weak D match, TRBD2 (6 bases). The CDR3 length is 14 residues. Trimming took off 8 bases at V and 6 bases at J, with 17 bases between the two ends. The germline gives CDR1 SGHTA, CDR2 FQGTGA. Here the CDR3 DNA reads TGTGCCAGCGAGGATGCCAGGAGGGGCAATGAGCAGTTCTTC. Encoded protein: CASEDARRGNEQFF.

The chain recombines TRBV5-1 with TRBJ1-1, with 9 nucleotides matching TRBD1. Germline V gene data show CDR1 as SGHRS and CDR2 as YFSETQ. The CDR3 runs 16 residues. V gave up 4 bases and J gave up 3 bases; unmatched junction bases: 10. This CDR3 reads CASSGGQGELDTEAFF. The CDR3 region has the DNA TGCGCCAGCAGCGGGGGACAGGGTGAACTGGACACTGAAGCTTTCTTT. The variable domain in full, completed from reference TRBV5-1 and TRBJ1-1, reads KAGVTQTPRYLIKTRGQQVTLSCSPISGHRSVSWYQQTPGQGLQFLFEYFSETQRNKGNFPGRFSGRQFSNSRSEMNVSTLELGDSALYLCASSGGQGELDTEAFFGQGTRLTVV.